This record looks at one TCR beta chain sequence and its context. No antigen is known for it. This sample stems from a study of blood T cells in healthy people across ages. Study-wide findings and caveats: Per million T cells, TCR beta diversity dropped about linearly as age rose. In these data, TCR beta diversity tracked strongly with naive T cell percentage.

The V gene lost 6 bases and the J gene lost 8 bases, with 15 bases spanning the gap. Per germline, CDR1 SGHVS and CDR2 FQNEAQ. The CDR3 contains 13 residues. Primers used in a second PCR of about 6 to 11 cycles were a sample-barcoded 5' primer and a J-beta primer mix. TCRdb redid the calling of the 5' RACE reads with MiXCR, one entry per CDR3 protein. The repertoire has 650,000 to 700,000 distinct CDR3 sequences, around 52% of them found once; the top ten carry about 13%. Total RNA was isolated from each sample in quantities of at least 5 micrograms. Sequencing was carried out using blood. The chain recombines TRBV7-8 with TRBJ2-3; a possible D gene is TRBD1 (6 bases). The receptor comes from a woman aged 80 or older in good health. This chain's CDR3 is CASSSGQMGTQYF. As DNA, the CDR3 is TGTGCCAGCAGTTCCGGACAGATGGGTACGCAGTATTTT.